The entry that follows covers one T cell receptor beta chain sequence. This specimen belongs to a study of T and B cells in COVID-19 patients. V lost 6 bases, J lost 1 base, and 8 bases stayed unmatched. CDR1 and CDR2 (germline): MNHEY, SVGEGT. This CDR3 is built from 15 residues. TRB was amplified from about 250-500 ng of blood genomic DNA. Multiplex PCR with BIOMED2 TRB-A/B primer pools amplified TRB rearrangements. TCRdb reanalysed the multiplex PCR reads using MiXCR and keeps one entry per CDR3 protein. The sample includes 22,000 or so distinct CDR3 sequences, approximately 28% seen only once; the top ten take around 2.8%.

The V call is TRBV6-2 or TRBV6-3, the J call TRBJ1-1; the match to TRBD1 covers 7 bases. Sequenced input: blood. This sequence originates from a human donor who had recovered from COVID-19. Written as DNA, the CDR3 is TGTGCCAGCAGCCGGACAGGCATGGGGAACACTGAAGCTTTCTTT. Protein product: CASSRTGMGNTEAFF.